This T cell receptor beta chain derives from a study of blood T cell repertoires in COVID-19. Across the whole study: COVID-19 samples collected from the United States, Italy and Spain covered acute and convalescent phases. The cDNA or gDNA used as material had been derived from T cells, B-cell-depleted T cells, or PBMCs.

This clone has just one count. In the study's own analysis: How many nucleated cells were present was estimated from reference gene primer amplification. Method: immunoSEQ multiplex PCR; TCRdb's copy keeps in-frame clones and lacks some. That table gives V, J and clone size, and the DNA gave D and trimming. The sample carries roughly 180,000 clones, about 90% recorded once. CDR1 and CDR2 (germline): SQVTM, ANQGSEA. J lost 0 bases, V lost 8 bases, and 6 bases had no gene match. The length of the CDR3 is 14 residues. The sequence derives from a man aged 65 to 79 with active or convalescent COVID-19. The chain links TRBV29-1 to TRBJ2-3; 9 bases agree with TRBD2. Sequencing input: peripheral blood. The DNA of the CDR3 is TGCAGCTCCTGCGGGGGGGCCAGCACAGATACGCAGTATTTT. Translation gives CSSCGGASTDTQYF.